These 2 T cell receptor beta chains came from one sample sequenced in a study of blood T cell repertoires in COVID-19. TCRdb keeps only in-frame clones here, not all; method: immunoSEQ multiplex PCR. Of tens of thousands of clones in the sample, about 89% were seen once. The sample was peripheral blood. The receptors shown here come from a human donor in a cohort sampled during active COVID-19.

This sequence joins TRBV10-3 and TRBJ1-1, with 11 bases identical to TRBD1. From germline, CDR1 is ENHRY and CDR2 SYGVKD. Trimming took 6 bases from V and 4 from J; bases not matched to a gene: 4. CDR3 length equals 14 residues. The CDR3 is CAIRGDRGVTEAFF. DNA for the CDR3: TGTGCCATCAGGGGGGACAGGGGGGTCACTGAAGCTTTCTTT.

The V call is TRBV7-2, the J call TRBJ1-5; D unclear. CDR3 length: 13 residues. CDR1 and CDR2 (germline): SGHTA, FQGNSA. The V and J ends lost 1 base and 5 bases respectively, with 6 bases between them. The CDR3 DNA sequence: TGTGCCAGCAGCTTAGGTATAGATCAGCCCCAGCATTTT. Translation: CASSLGIDQPQHF.